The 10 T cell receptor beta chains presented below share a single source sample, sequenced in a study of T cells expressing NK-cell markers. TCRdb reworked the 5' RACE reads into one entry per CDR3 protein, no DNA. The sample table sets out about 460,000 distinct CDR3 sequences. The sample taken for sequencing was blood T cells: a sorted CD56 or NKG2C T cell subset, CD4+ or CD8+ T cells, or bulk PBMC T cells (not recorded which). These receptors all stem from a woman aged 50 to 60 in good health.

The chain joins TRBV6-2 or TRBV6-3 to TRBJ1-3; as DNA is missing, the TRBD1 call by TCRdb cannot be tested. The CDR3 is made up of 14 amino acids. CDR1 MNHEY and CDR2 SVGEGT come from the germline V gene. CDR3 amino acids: CASSRQRPGYTIYF.

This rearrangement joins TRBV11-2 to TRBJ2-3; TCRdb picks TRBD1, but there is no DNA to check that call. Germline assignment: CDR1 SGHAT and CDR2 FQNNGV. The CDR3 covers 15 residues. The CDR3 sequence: CASSRRGRMDDTQYF.

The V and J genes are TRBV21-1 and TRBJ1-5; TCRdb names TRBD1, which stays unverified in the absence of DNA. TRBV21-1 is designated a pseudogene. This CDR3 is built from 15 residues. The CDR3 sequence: CASSTRGMSNQPQHF.

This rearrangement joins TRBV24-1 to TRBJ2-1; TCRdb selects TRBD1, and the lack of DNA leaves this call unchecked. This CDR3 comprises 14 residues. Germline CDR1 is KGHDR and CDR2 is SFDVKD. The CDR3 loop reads CATSRPPGNNEQFF.

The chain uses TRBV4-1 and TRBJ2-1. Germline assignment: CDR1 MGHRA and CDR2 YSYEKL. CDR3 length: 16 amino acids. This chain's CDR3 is CASSQAWVRPYNEQFF.

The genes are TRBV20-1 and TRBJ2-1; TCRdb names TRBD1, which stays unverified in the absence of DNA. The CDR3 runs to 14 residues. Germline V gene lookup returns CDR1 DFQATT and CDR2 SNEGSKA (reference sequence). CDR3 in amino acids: CSARVPGRGNEQFF.

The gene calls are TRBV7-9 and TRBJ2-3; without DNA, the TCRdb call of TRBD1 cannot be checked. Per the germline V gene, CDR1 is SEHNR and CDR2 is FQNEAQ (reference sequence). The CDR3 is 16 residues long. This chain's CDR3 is CASSSGQGAGTDTQYF.

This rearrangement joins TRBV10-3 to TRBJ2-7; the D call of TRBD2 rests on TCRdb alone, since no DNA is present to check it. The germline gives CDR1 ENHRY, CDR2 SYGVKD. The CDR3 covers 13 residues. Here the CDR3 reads CAIRPEALYEQYF.

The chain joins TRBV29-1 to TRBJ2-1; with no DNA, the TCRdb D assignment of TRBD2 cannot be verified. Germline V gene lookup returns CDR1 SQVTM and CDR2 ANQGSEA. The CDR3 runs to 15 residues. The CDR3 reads CSVYGLNSSYNEQFF.

CDR3 loop: CASSEAGGNTEAFF. This chain joins TRBV25-1 and TRBJ1-1; TCRdb picks TRBD1, but there is no DNA to check that call. Per germline, CDR1 MGHDK and CDR2 SYGVNS. The CDR3 spans 14 residues.